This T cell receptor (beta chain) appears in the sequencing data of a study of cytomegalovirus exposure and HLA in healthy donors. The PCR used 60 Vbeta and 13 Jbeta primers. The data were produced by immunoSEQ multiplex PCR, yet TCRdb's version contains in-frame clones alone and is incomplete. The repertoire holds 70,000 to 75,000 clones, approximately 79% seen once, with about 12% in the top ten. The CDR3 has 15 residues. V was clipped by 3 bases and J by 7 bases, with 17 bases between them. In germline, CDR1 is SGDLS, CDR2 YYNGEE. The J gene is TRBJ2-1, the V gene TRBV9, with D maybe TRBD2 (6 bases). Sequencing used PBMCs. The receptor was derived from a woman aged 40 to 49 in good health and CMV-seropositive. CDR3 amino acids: CASSAHEGGLNEQFF. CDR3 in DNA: TGTGCCAGCAGCGCACATGAGGGAGGTTTAAATGAGCAGTTCTTC.